These T cell receptor beta chains were read from a single sample in a study of blood T cells in healthy people across ages. Each CDR3 protein gets one entry after TCRdb re-called the 5' RACE reads with MiXCR. The sample carries about 1,400,000 distinct CDR3 sequences, 35% to 45% recorded once. The sequenced material came from blood. The receptors shown here come from a woman between 18 and 30 years old in good health. Both conserved end residues are part of each CDR3. The order of the fields is J gene, V gene, clone size, CDR3 protein. Clone size is stated in some rows and not others, as once, few, many or a class when expanded.

>.|TRBV20-1|.
CSANNRVHAEQYF
>TRBJ2-7|TRBV5-5|.
CASSLSGSDSYEQYF
>TRBJ1-6|TRBV28|.
CASKGGNSPLHF
>TRBJ2-1|TRBV7-6|.
CASSLGLNPNEQFF
>TRBJ2-1|TRBV20-1|few
CSASRLAGDYNEQFF
>TRBJ2-2|TRBV7-2|.
CASSLSGYYTGELFF
>TRBJ2-7|TRBV29-1|.
CSPSVWDEQYF
>TRBJ2-3|TRBV7-2|.
CASSFRDSFTDTQYF
>TRBJ2-5|TRBV3-1|few
CASSQGLAGTSRETQYF
>TRBJ1-2|TRBV5-1|.
CASRREGRPGGYTF
>TRBJ2-7|TRBV27|.
CASSQINVGHESYEQYF
>TRBJ1-2|TRBV3-1|.
CASSQAGQGAKGYTF
>TRBJ2-5|TRBV7-2|.
CASSLAILQETQYF
>TRBJ2-1|TRBV29-1|few
CSDAGLAGEPSSYNEQFF
>.|TRBV5-1|once
CASSLRTGTGLVNEQYF
>TRBJ1-1|TRBV6-1|.
CASSAEWGTGPNTEAFF
>TRBJ2-4|TRBV7-9|few
CASSSGEEQYF
>TRBJ2-7|TRBV4-1|.
CASSQVPGESYEQYF
>TRBJ1-1|TRBV7-2|.
CASSPTATANTEAFF
>TRBJ2-7|TRBV20-1|.
CSAYKGQGGYEQYF
>TRBJ2-1|TRBV2|.
CASRIPVLPPQEQFF
>TRBJ1-2|TRBV24-1|.
CATSDPGTGRSYGYTF
>TRBJ1-5|TRBV5-1|.
CASSLTATGQGGQPQHF
>TRBJ2-3|TRBV5-6|few
CASRPGLAGALTDTQYF
>TRBJ2-3|TRBV15|.
CATSRVGDTQYF
>TRBJ2-1|TRBV12-3/TRBV12-4|many
CASSLRSGGQNNEQFF
>TRBJ2-2|TRBV20-1|few
CSARQGAGPGELFF
>.|TRBV14|once
CASSQYEQPPQYEQYF
>TRBJ2-7|TRBV10-3|once
CAIRRLADDSDEQYF
>TRBJ2-5|TRBV29-1|once
CSVESSGNEQYF
>TRBJ2-3|TRBV6-5|few
CASSYSYEGLGDTQYF
>TRBJ1-1|TRBV5-1|.
CASSSPLHMMANTEAFF
>TRBJ2-7|TRBV11-3|.
CASSRRQGGFYEQYF
>TRBJ2-3|TRBV10-3|.
CAISGGLPSTDTQYF
>TRBJ1-6|TRBV3-1|.
CASSQGGPNSPLHF
>TRBJ2-7|TRBV4-1|few
CASSQEADSYEQYF
>TRBJ2-4|TRBV28|.
CASSPRLRSGRYNEQYF
>TRBJ2-5|TRBV11-2|.
CASSLYLGSRETQYF
>TRBJ2-1|TRBV14|few
CASSHREGQFF
>TRBJ1-5|TRBV7-2|.
CASSLGCAFQQPRHF
>TRBJ2-3|TRBV25-1|.
CASSGPLAGAGDTQYF
>TRBJ2-1|TRBV5-5|.
CASSWAPTGLAGKHEQFF
>TRBJ2-5|TRBV3-1|few
CASSQPGVSETQYF
>TRBJ2-7|TRBV4-1|.
CASSEGQGCSYEQYF
>TRBJ2-1|TRBV6-2/TRBV6-3|many
CASSYFSGKSYNEQFF
>TRBJ2-7|TRBV5-6|few
CASSYSGAPYEQYF
>TRBJ2-3|TRBV27|.
CASSFNNKLGVAPDTQYF
>TRBJ2-3|TRBV20-1|once
CSARDGRTSTDTQYF
>TRBJ2-5|TRBV7-2|.
CASSKRGSISETQYF
>TRBJ2-3|TRBV3-1|.
CASSQGLTRGGTDTQYF
>TRBJ2-3|TRBV27|few
CASRKISVGTQYF
>TRBJ1-1|TRBV9|.
CASSVGPGTEAFF